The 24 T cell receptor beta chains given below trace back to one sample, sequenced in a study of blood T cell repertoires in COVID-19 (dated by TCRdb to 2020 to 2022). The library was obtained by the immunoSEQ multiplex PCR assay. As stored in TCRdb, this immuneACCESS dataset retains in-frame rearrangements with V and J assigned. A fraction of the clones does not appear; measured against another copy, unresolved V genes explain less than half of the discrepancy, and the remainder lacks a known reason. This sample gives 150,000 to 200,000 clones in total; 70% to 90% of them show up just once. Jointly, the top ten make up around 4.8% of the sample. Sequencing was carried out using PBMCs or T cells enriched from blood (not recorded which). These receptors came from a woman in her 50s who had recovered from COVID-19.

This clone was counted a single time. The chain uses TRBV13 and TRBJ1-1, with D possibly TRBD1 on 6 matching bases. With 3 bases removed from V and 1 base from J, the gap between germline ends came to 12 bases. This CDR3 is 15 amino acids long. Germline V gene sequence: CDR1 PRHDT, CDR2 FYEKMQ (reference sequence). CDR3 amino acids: CASSLDSSTNTEAFF. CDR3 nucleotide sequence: TGTGCCAGCAGCTTGGACAGTTCTACGAACACTGAAGCTTTCTTT.

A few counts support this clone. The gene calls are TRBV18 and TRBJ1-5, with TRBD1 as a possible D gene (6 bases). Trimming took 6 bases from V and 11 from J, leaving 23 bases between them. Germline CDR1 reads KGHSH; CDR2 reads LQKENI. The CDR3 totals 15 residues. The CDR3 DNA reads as TGTGCCAGCTCTCTGGGGGCGGGAGAGCTCAGGGCCCAGCATTTT. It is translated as CASSLGAGELRAQHF.

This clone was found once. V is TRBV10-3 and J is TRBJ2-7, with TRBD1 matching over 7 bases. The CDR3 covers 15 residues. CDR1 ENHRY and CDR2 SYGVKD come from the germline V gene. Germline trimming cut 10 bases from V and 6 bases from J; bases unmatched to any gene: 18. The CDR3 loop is CATERGQAKGGEQYV. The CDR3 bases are TGTGCCACCGAACGAGGACAGGCCAAAGGGGGCGAGCAGTACGTC.

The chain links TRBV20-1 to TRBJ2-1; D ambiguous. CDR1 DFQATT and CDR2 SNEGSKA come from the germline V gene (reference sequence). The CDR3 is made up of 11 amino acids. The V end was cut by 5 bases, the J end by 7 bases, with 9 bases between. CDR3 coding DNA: TGCAGTGCTCCCCAACGGAATGAGCAGTTCTTC. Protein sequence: CSAPQRNEQFF.

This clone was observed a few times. The chain's CDR3 is CASSLLQRNEQFF. CDR3 DNA: TGTGCCAGCAGCTTGTTGCAGCGAAATGAGCAGTTCTTC. The J gene is TRBJ2-1, the V gene TRBV5-6; the D is unclear. The CDR3 is 13 amino acids. CDR1 and CDR2 (germline): SGHDT, YYEEEE. V dropped 1 base and J dropped 7 bases, with 9 bases sitting between them.

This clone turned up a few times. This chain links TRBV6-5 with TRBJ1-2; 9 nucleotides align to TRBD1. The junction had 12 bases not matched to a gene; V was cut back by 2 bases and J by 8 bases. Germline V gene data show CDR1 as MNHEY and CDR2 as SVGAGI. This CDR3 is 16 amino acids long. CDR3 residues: CASSYPRDRAFVGYTF. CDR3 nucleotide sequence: TGTGCCAGCAGTTACCCCCGGGACAGGGCTTTCGTGGGCTACACCTTC.

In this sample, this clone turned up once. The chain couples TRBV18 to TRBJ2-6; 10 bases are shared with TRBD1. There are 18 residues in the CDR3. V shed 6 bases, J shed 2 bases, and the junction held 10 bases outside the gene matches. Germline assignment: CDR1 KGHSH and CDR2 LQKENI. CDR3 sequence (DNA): TGTGCCAGCTCCCTCCAGGGACAGGGGATGGCTGGGGCCAACGTCCTGACTTTC. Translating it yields CASSLQGQGMAGANVLTF.

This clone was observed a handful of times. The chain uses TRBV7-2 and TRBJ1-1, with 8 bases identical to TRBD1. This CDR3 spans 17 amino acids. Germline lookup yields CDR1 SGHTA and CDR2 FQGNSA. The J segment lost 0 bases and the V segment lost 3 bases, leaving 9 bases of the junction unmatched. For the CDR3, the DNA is TGTGCCAGCAGCTTGGCATCAGGGGGCGTCATGAACACTGAAGCTTTCTTT. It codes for CASSLASGGVMNTEAFF.

CDR3 bases: TGCGCCAGCAACGCCGGGACAGGGAACCCAATATCGGAGACCCAGTACTTC. This codes for CASNAGTGNPISETQYF. The chain employs TRBV5-1 and TRBJ2-5; 9 bases agree with TRBD1. CDR3 length: 17 residues. The junction had 17 bases not matched to a gene; V was cut back by 6 bases and J by 5 bases. In germline, CDR1 is SGHRS, CDR2 YFSETQ.

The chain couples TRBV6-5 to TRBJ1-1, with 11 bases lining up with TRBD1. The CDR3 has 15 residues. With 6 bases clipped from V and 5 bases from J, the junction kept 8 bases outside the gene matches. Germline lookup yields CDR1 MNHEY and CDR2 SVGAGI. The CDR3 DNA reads TGTGCCAGCAGCCAACAGGACAGGGGGCAAACTGAAGCTTTCTTT. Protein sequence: CASSQQDRGQTEAFF.

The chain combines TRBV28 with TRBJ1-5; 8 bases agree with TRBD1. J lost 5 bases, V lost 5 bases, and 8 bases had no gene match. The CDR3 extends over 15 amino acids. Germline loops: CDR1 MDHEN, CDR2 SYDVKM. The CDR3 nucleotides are TGTGCCAGCAGTCCGCCGGGACAGGAATATCAGCCCCAGCATTTT. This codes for CASSPPGQEYQPQHF.

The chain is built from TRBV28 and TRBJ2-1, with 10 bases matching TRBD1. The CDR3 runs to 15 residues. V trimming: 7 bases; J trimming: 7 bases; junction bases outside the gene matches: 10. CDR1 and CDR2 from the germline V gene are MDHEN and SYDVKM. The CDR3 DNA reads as TGTGCCAGCATCCTCCCGGGACAGGGGAGGAATGAGCAGTTCTTC. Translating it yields CASILPGQGRNEQFF.

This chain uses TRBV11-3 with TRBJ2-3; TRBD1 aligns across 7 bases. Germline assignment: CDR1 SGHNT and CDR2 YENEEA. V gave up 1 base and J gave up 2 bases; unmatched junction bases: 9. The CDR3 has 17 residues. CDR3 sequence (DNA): TGTGCCAGCAGCTTAGGATTCTGGGGACAGAACACAGATACGCAGTATTTT. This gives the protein CASSLGFWGQNTDTQYF.

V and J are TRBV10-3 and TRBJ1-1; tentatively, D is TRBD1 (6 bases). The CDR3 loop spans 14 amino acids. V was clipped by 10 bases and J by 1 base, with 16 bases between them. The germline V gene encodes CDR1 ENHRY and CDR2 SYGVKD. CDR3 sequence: CATRDNVGNTEAFF. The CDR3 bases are TGTGCCACCCGGGACAATGTGGGGAACACTGAAGCTTTCTTT.

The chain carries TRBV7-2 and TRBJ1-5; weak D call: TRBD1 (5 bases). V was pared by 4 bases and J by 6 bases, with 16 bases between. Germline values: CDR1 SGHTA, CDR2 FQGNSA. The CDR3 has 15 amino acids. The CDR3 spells CASSWEGSGGQPQHF. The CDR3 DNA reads TGTGCCAGCAGCTGGGAGGGCAGTGGGGGTCAGCCCCAGCATTTT.

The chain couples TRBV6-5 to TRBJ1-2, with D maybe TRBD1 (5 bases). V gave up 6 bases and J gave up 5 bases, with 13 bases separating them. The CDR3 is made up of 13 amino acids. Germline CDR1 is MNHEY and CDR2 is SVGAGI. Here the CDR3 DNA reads TGTGCCAGCAGGCAGGAAGGGGTTTATGGCTACACCTTC. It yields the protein CASRQEGVYGYTF.

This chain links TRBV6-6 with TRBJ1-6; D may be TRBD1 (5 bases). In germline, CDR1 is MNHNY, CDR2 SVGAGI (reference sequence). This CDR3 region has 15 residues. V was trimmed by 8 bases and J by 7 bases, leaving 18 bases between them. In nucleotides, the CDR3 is TGTGCCAGCGGGTCCCCGGGGGGGAGGAATTCACCCCTCCACTTT. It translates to CASGSPGGRNSPLHF.

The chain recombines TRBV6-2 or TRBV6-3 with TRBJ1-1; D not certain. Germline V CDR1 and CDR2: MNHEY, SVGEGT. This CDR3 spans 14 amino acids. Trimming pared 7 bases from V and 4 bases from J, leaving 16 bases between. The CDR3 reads CASTPVGTGTEAFF. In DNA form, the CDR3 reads TGTGCCAGCACCCCAGTTGGAACGGGCACTGAAGCTTTCTTT.

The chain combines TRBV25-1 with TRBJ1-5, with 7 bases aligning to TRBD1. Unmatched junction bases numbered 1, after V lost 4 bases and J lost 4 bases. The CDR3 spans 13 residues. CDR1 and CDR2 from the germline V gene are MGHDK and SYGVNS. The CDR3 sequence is CASSVTGNQPQHF. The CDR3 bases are TGTGCCAGCAGTGTGACAGGGAATCAGCCCCAGCATTTT.

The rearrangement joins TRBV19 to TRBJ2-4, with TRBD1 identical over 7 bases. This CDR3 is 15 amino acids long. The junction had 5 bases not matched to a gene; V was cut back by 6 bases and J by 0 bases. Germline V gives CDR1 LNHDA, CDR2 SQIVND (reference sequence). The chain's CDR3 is CASSSTGLAKNIQYF. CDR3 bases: TGTGCCAGTAGCTCGACAGGGCTAGCCAAAAACATTCAGTACTTC.

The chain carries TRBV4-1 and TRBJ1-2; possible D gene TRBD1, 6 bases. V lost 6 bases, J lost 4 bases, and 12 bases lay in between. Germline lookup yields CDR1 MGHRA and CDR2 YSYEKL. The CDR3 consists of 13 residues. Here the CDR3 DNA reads TGCGCCAGCAGGGGGGCCGTCGTCTATGGCTACACCTTC. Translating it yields CASRGAVVYGYTF.

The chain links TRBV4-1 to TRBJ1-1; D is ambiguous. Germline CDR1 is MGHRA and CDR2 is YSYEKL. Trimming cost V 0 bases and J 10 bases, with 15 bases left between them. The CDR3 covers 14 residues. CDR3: CASSQEAETPLAFF. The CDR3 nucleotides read TGCGCCAGCAGCCAAGAGGCGGAGACTCCGTTAGCTTTCTTT.

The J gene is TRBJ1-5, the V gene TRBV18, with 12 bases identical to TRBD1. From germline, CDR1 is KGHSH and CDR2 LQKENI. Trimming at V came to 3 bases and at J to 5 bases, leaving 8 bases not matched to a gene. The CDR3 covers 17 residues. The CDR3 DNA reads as TGTGCCAGCTCACCGTATACCGGGACAGGGGGCTATCAGCCCCAGCATTTT. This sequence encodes CASSPYTGTGGYQPQHF. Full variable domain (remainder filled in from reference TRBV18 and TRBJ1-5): NAGVMQNPRHLVRRRGQEARLRCSPMKGHSHVYWYRQLPEEGLKFMVYLQKENIIDESGMPKERFSAEFPKEGPSILRIQQVVRGDSAAYFCASSPYTGTGGYQPQHFGDGTRLSIL.

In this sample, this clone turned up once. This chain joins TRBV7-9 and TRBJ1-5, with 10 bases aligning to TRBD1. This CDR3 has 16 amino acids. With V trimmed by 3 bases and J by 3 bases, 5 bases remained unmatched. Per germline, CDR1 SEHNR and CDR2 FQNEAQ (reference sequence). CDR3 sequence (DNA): TGTGCCAGCAGCTTCCACGGGACAGGGGACAATCAGCCCCAGCATTTT. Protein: CASSFHGTGDNQPQHF.